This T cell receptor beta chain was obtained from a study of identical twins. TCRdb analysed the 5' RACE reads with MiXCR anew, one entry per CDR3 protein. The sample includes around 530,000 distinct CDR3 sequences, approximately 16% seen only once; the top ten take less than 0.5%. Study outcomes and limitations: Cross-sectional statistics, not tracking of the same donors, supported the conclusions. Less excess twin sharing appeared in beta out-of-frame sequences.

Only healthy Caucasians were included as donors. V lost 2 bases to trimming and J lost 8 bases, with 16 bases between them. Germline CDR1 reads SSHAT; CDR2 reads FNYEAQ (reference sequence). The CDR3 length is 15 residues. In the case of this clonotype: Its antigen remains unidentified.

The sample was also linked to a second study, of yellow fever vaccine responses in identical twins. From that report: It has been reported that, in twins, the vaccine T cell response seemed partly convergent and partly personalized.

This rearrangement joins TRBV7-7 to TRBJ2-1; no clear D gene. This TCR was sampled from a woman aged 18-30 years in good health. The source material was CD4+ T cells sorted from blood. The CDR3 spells CASSLTEIKMDEQFF. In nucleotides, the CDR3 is TGTGCCAGCAGCTTAACCGAAATAAAGATGGATGAGCAGTTCTTC.